Ten or more counts support the clone carrying this TCR beta chain. Its target is unknown. The data were taken from a study of T cells after yellow fever vaccination. TCRdb independently ran MiXCR on the 5' RACE reads; one entry per CDR3 protein. The sample contains about 360,000 distinct CDR3 sequences, 6.2% of which appear only once. Germline V lookup: CDR1 MNHEY, CDR2 SVGEGT. With V trimmed by 7 bases and J by 7 bases, 12 bases remained unmatched. The CDR3 is 15 amino acids. General study points: Primary-vaccination clones mostly resurfaced post-booster (96% CD4, under 90% CD8).

The sequence was collected from a man aged 30 to 45 who received the YFV17D yellow fever vaccine. This chain links TRBV6-2 or TRBV6-3 with TRBJ2-1; 8 positions agree with TRBD2. The sample here was PBMCs, taken 5 days after the yellow fever booster vaccination. The CDR3 coding sequence is TGTGCCAGCAAGCTCCGGAATAGCGGGGAAAATGAGCAGTTCTTC. It yields the protein CASKLRNSGENEQFF.